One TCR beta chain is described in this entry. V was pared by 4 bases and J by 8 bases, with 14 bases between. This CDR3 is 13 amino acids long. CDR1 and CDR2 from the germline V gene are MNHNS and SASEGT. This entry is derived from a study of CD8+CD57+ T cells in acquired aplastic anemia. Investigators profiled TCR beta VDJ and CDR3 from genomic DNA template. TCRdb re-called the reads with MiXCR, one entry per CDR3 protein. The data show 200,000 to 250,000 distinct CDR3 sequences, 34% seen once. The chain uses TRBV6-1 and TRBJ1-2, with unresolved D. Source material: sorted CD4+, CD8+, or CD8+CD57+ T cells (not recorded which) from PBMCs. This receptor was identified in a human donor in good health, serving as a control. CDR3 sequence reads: CASSGGRQNGYTF. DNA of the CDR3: TGTGCCAGCAGTGGAGGGCGACAAAACGGCTACACCTTC.